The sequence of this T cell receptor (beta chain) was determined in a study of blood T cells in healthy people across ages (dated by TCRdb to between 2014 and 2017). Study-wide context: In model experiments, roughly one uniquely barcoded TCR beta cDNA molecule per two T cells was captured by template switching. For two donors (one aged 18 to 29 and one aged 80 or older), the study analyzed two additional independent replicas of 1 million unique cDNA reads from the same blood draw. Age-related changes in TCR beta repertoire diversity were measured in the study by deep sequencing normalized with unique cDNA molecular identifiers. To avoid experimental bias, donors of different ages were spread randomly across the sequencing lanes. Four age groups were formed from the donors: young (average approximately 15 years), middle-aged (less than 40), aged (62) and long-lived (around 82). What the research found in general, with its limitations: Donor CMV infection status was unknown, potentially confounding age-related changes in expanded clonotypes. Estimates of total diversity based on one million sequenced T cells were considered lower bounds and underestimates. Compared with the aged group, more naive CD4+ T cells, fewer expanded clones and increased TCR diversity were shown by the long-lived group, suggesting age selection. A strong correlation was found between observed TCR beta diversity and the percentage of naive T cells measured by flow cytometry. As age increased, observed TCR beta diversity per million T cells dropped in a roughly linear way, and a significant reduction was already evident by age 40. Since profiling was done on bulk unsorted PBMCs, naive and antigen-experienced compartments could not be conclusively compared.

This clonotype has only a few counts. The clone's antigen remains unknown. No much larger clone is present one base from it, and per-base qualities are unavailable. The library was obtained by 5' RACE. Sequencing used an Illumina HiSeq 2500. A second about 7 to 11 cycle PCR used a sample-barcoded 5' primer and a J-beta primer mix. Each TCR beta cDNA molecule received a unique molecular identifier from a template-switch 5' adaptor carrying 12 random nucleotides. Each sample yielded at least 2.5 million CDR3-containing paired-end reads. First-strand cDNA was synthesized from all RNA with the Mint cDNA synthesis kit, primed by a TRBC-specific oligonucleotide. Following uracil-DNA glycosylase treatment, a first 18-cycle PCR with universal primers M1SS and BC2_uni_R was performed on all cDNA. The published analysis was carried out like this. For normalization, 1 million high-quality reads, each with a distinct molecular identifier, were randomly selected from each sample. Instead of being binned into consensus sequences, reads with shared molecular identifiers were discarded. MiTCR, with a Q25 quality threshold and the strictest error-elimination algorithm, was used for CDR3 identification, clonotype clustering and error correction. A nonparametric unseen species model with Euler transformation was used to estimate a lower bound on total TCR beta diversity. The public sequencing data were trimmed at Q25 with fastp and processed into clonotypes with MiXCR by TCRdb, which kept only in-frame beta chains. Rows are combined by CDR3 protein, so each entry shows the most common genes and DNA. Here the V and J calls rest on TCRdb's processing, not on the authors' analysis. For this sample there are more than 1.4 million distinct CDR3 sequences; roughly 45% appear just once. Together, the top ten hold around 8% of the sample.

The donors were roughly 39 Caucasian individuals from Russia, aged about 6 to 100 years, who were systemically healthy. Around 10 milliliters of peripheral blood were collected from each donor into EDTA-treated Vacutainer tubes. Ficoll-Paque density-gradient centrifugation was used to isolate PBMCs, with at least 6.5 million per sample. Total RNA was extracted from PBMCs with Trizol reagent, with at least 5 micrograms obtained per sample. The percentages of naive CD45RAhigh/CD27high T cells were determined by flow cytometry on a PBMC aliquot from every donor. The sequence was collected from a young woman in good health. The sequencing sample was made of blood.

Here the CDR3 is given as CASSLVAGGGNEQYF. The DNA reads TGTGCCAGCAGCTTAGTTGCGGGAGGTGGGAATGAGCAGTACTTC. The V and J segments used are TRBV7-2 and TRBJ2-5; 8 nucleotides in the junction match TRBD2. From its cysteine to its phenylalanine, the CDR3 spans 15 amino acids. Just the 45-base CDR3 DNA is kept, in frame starting at base 1. The germline V gene provides CDR1 SGHTA and CDR2 FQGNSA. After removal of 1 base from V and 11 bases from J, the junction retains 12 bases not matched to a gene.